This T cell receptor beta chain was identified in a study of T cells after yellow fever vaccination. Study-wide results and limits: Primary-vaccination clones mostly resurfaced post-booster (less than 98% CD4, about 87% CD8).

Making TCR cDNA involved 5'RACE template switching, which added UMIs and a universal primer site. One entry per CDR3 protein, called by TCRdb with MiXCR from the 5' RACE reads. The repertoire holds 170,000 or so distinct CDR3 sequences, with approximately 6.2% as singletons. CDR1 is SGHTA and CDR2 is FQGNSA in the germline V gene. This CDR3 is 14 amino acids long. Trimming took 1 base from V and 7 from J, leaving 11 bases between them. A word on this clonotype: Its cognate antigen is unknown.

The receptor's source is a man younger than 35 who received the YFV17D yellow fever vaccine. The chain recombines TRBV7-2 with TRBJ1-5; D is perhaps TRBD1 (5 bases). The sequencing used CD4+ T cells sorted from PBMCs, collected on the day of the first yellow fever vaccination. This chain's CDR3 is CASSLDPQGQPQHF. Here the CDR3 DNA reads TGTGCCAGCAGCTTAGATCCCCAGGGACAGCCCCAGCATTTT.